This entry concerns a single T cell receptor (beta chain). Its specificity is unknown. Every immunoSEQ plate was one replicate of a subset's evenly spread DNA. Using about 220 ng DNA, approximately 27,000 T cell genomes, the sorted-subset replicate PCRs were run. Method: immunoSEQ multiplex PCR; TCRdb's copy keeps in-frame clones and lacks some. The table lists roughly 520,000 clones, approximately 95% of them singletons. This sample is part of a study of shared clonotypes between healthy human individuals. Study outcomes and limitations: What naive subsets generally showed was a larger estimated richness than memory subsets showed. Clonotype sharing among donors was expected to depend on sequencing depth.

Between the trimmed V and J ends, which lost 10 bases and 1 base, there was a span of 14 bases. There are 14 residues in the CDR3. Germline V gene data show CDR1 as MDHEN and CDR2 as SYDVKM. The TCR comes from a woman aged 30 to 39 in good health. Input material: naive CD4+ T cells sorted from blood. Described subset: CD45RA+ positively selected. The rearrangement uses TRBV28 and TRBJ1-5; D is possibly TRBD1 (5 bases). CDR3 bases: TGTGCCATCGACCCTGACAGCAGCAATCAGCCCCAGCATTTT. It codes for CAIDPDSSNQPQHF.